A single sample is the source of the 3 T cell receptor beta chains below, sequenced in a study of shared clonotypes between healthy human individuals. Assay: immunoSEQ multiplex PCR; the TCRdb copy retains only in-frame clones and omits some. Counted here are about 500,000 clones, about 74% occurring once; the ten biggest clones make up about 11%. The sequenced material came from PBMCs. The receptor set was obtained from a woman between 35 and 50 years old in good health. Some clones in this sample may be carry-over from other donors' samples.

The chain carries TRBV18 and TRBJ1-2; possible D gene TRBD1, 6 bases. V lost 3 bases and J 4 bases, leaving 12 bases between the germline ends. Germline V gene sequence: CDR1 KGHSH, CDR2 LQKENI. This CDR3 contains 14 residues. DNA of the CDR3: TGTGCCAGCTCACCCGGACAGACAACCTATGGCTACACCTTC. Its translation is CASSPGQTTYGYTF. The entire variable domain, with the rest obtained from reference TRBV18 and TRBJ1-2, is as follows: NAGVMQNPRHLVRRRGQEARLRCSPMKGHSHVYWYRQLPEEGLKFMVYLQKENIIDESGMPKERFSAEFPKEGPSILRIQQVVRGDSAAYFCASSPGQTTYGYTFGSGTRLTVV.

About this clone itself: A far bigger clonotype differs at one base, so this is likely a read error. The sample has other DNA sequences that encode this CDR3 too. The CDR3 DNA reads as TGCAGTGCCGGGACAGGGAACAATCAGCCCCAGCATTTT. Translation gives CSAGTGNNQPQHF. The chain employs TRBV29-1 and TRBJ1-5, with 9 bases matching TRBD1. There are 13 residues in the CDR3. From germline, CDR1 is SQVTM and CDR2 ANQGSEA.

This clone was seen ten or more times. Other DNA sequences in the same sample also yield this CDR3. This chain uses TRBV5-4 with TRBJ2-7; tentatively, D is TRBD2 (6 bases). CDR3 length: 14 residues. CDR1 and CDR2 (germline): SGHNT, YYREEE (reference sequence). V shed 1 base and J shed 5 bases, with 13 bases lying between them. CDR3 amino acids: CASSLFGSPHEQYF. The CDR3 DNA follows: TGTGCCAGCAGCTTGTTCGGGAGTCCCCACGAGCAGTACTTC.